These 20 T cell receptor beta chains came from one sample sequenced in a study of T cells in Graves' hyperthyroidism and ophthalmopathy. Amplification of TCR beta CDR3 regions was performed using RNA transcripts as template. TCR CDR3 regions were first amplified by RT-PCR with HTBI primers. TCRdb reprocessed the multiplex PCR reads with MiXCR, giving one entry per CDR3 protein. Of about 270,000 distinct CDR3 sequences listed, 15% are singletons. Sequences were obtained from blood. Source of these receptors: a woman aged 45 to 65 with Graves' hyperthyroidism that later progressed to Graves' ophthalmopathy.

This clonotype was observed at least ten times. V and J are TRBV11-3 and TRBJ2-1; D gene uncertain. CDR3 length: 16 amino acids. CDR1 is SGHNT and CDR2 is YENEEA in the germline V gene. The germline V and J ends were trimmed by 5 bases and 0 bases, with 14 bases remaining between them. CDR3 DNA: TGTGCCAGCAGCGAAGGAACCCTAACCTCCTACAATGAGCAGTTCTTC. This sequence encodes CASSEGTLTSYNEQFF.

In regard to this clonotype: With a much larger clone just one base away, this may be a read error. The genes are TRBV6-2 or TRBV6-3 and TRBJ2-7; D not certain. The J call is in doubt because the DNA end fits TRBJ2-1 better. Germline CDR1 reads MNHEY; CDR2 reads SVGEGT. CDR3 size: 11 residues. CDR3 sequence reads: CASRAFYEQFF. The DNA of the CDR3 is TGTGCCAGCAGGGCCTTCTACGAGCAGTTCTTC.

This clonotype was observed a few times. This chain joins TRBV2 and TRBJ2-1, with 14 bases aligning to TRBD2. The V gene end was trimmed by 11 bases and the J gene end by 9 bases; junction bases not matched to a gene: 6. Germline values: CDR1 SNHLY, CDR2 FYNNEI. The CDR3 runs 13 residues. The CDR3 spells CAGGLAGGGEQFF. The CDR3, as DNA: TGTGCCGGCGGACTAGCGGGAGGTGGTGAGCAGTTCTTC.

At least ten counts were recorded for this clonotype. The chain combines TRBV6-1 with TRBJ2-7; 8 nucleotides match TRBD2. The CDR3 length is 15 residues. J lost 2 bases, V lost 6 bases, and 9 bases had no gene match. CDR1 is MNHNS, CDR2 SASEGT, per germline. The CDR3 bases are TGTGCCAGCAGGCCCGGACTAGCCTCCCCCTACGAGCAGTACTTC. This codes for CASRPGLASPYEQYF.

This clonotype showed up many times. CDR3 in amino acids: CASSPRQGGWNEQFF. In DNA, the CDR3 is TGTGCCAGCTCACCACGGCAGGGGGGGTGGAATGAGCAGTTCTTC. The J gene is TRBJ2-1, the V gene TRBV18; D possibly uses TRBD1 or TRBD2 (7 bases each). CDR1 and CDR2 from the germline V gene are KGHSH and LQKENI. This CDR3 has 15 amino acids. V was trimmed by 1 base and J by 7 bases, leaving 14 bases between them. The variable domain in full, with the rest retrieved from reference TRBV18 and TRBJ2-1, is NAGVMQNPRHLVRRRGQEARLRCSPMKGHSHVYWYRQLPEEGLKFMVYLQKENIIDESGMPKERFSAEFPKEGPSILRIQQVVRGDSAAYFCASSPRQGGWNEQFFGPGTRLTVL.

This clonotype showed up many times. V and J are TRBV2 and TRBJ1-4, with 11 bases lining up with TRBD1. The junction had 5 bases not matched to a gene; V was cut back by 6 bases and J by 8 bases. The CDR3 length is 14 residues. Germline V gene lookup returns CDR1 SNHLY and CDR2 FYNNEI. The CDR3 here is CASRPGQGEEKLFF. DNA of the CDR3: TGTGCCAGCAGACCGGGACAGGGGGAAGAAAAACTGTTTTTT.

This clonotype was seen ten or more times. The genes are TRBV7-2 and TRBJ2-5; TRBD1 matches 8 bases. The germline CDR1 and CDR2 sequences are SGHTA and FQGNSA. This CDR3 region has 13 residues. Losses at the gene ends were 2 bases for V and 4 bases for J; bases not matched to a gene: 0. The CDR3 reads CASSLQGAETQYF. DNA of the CDR3: TGTGCCAGCAGCTTACAGGGGGCAGAGACCCAGTACTTC. The full variable domain, its missing parts supplied by reference TRBV7-2 and TRBJ2-5, is GAGVSQSPSNKVTEKGKDVELRCDPISGHTALYWYRQSLGQGLEFLIYFQGNSAPDKSGLPSDRFSAERTGGSVSTLTIQRTQQEDSAVYLCASSLQGAETQYFGPGTRLLVL.

This clonotype was detected many times. The rearrangement links TRBV6-6 to TRBJ1-5, with TRBD1 identical over 8 bases. The V gene end was trimmed by 0 bases and the J gene end by 0 bases; junction bases not matched to a gene: 25. The CDR3 consists of 24 residues. The V gene's germline CDR1 is MNHNY and CDR2 SVGAGI (reference sequence). CDR3 nucleotide sequence: TGTGCCAGCAGTTACTCTGACCCGGGACAGGAATTGGGGGATCGAGTATTTAGCAATCAGCCCCAGCATTTT. As protein: CASSYSDPGQELGDRVFSNQPQHF.

CDR3 DNA sequence: TGTGCCAGCAGTTATAACCGGGCCCGGGAAGAGACCCAGTACTTC. It specifies CASSYNRAREETQYF. The chain employs TRBV6-5 and TRBJ2-5; no reliable D call. V shed 3 bases and J shed 3 bases, with 14 bases lying between them. Germline V gene lookup returns CDR1 MNHEY and CDR2 SVGAGI. This CDR3 is built from 15 residues.

This clonotype came up many times. This chain connects TRBV20-1 to TRBJ2-3; D could derive from TRBD1 or TRBD2 (5 bases each). This CDR3 spans 14 amino acids. V was pared by 5 bases and J by 3 bases, with 15 bases between. CDR1 is DFQATT, CDR2 SNEGSKA, per germline (reference sequence). DNA of the CDR3: TGCAGTGCTCCCCGGGACCCAGTGACAGATACGCAGTATTTT. Translation gives CSAPRDPVTDTQYF.

The sample holds many counts of this clonotype. The chain has TRBV7-2 and TRBJ1-6, with D perhaps matching TRBD1 (5 bases). The CDR3 is 16 amino acids. V lost 3 bases, J lost 7 bases, and 16 bases lay in between. Germline-derived CDR1 and CDR2 are SGHTA and FQGNSA. DNA of the CDR3: TGTGCCAGCAGCTTTTTTCAGGGTTCGGGGAATTCACCCCTCCACTTT. It specifies CASSFFQGSGNSPLHF.

This clonotype has a count of ten or more. The V call is TRBV18, the J call TRBJ1-2, with D possibly TRBD1 on 6 matching bases. The CDR3 length is 13 residues. Germline V gene lookup returns CDR1 KGHSH and CDR2 LQKENI. V lost 4 bases, J lost 4 bases, and 10 bases lay in between. In nucleotides, the CDR3 is TGTGCCAGCTCACAGGGGGACGGCTATGGCTACACCTTC. Encoded protein: CASSQGDGYGYTF. Full variable domain (remainder filled in from reference TRBV18 and TRBJ1-2): NAGVMQNPRHLVRRRGQEARLRCSPMKGHSHVYWYRQLPEEGLKFMVYLQKENIIDESGMPKERFSAEFPKEGPSILRIQQVVRGDSAAYFCASSQGDGYGYTFGSGTRLTVV.

This clonotype was seen many times. The rearrangement links TRBV28 to TRBJ1-5; D gene uncertain. Germline assignment: CDR1 MDHEN and CDR2 SYDVKM. The CDR3 covers 13 residues. Trimming left V 3 bases short and J 7 bases short, with 10 bases between. Here the CDR3 reads CASSFAEGQPQHF. The CDR3, as DNA: TGTGCCAGCAGTTTCGCGGAAGGGCAGCCCCAGCATTTT.

This clonotype was observed many times. The chain employs TRBV18 and TRBJ2-5, with 7 bases that match TRBD1. The trim removed 3 bases at V and 5 bases at J, leaving 9 bases unmatched. The CDR3 spans 15 residues. The V gene's germline CDR1 is KGHSH and CDR2 LQKENI. The CDR3 coding sequence is TGTGCCAGCTCACCGCAACAGGGGCAGGGGGAGACCCAGTACTTC. Its protein is CASSPQQGQGETQYF.

There are many counts of this clonotype. The chain employs TRBV20-1 and TRBJ2-3, with TRBD2 identical over 10 bases. After removal of 7 bases from V and 4 bases from J, the junction contained 8 bases not matched to a gene. The germline V gene has CDR1 DFQATT and CDR2 SNEGSKA (reference sequence). The CDR3 runs 14 residues. The CDR3 is CSGLAGEGADTQYF. As DNA, the CDR3 is TGCAGTGGTCTAGCGGGAGAGGGGGCAGATACGCAGTATTTT.

Concerning this clonotype: A much bigger clone sits one base away, suggesting this may be a read error. The gene calls are TRBV27 and TRBJ2-5; 7 nucleotides match TRBD2. The CDR3 is made up of 15 amino acids. V shed 6 bases and J 5 bases; nucleotides not matched to a gene: 12. Looked up from germline, CDR1 is MNHEY and CDR2 is SMNVEV (reference sequence). CDR3 coding DNA: TGTGCCAGCAGGAAAACTAGCGCTGATGAGGAGACCCAGTACTTC. Protein: CASRKTSADEETQYF.

In this sample, this clonotype turned up many times. The chain recombines TRBV7-9 with TRBJ1-2; a weak D match, TRBD1 (5 bases). CDR1 and CDR2 from the germline V gene are SEHNR and FQNEAQ (reference sequence). The CDR3 has 13 residues. Trimming took off 3 bases at V and 0 bases at J, with 5 bases between the two ends. CDR3 sequence reads: CASSLGANYGYTF. The DNA of the CDR3 is TGTGCCAGCAGCTTGGGGGCTAACTATGGCTACACCTTC.

This clonotype was seen repeatedly, ten times or more. Written as DNA, the CDR3 is TGCAGCGCTCTGGACAGTTCTGGGGCCAACGTCCTGACTTTC. Protein product: CSALDSSGANVLTF. V and J are TRBV29-1 and TRBJ2-6, with D maybe TRBD1 (6 bases). CDR1 SQVTM and CDR2 ANQGSEA come from the germline V gene. Trimming removed 7 bases at V and 1 base at J, with 11 bases between. CDR3 length equals 14 residues. Variable domain in full (rest from reference TRBV29-1 and TRBJ2-6): SAVISQKPSRDICQRGTSLTIQCQVDSQVTMMFWYRQQPGQSLTLIATANQGSEATYESGFVIDKFPISRPNLTFSTLTVSNMSPEDSSIYLCSALDSSGANVLTFGAGSRLTVL.

DNA of the CDR3: TGCGCCAGCAGCCAAGGCTGGACAGGGTTAAACGAGCAGTACTTC. This translates into CASSQGWTGLNEQYF. This sequence joins TRBV4-1 and TRBJ2-7; 8 bases map to TRBD1. Germline-derived CDR1 and CDR2 are MGHRA and YSYEKL. CDR3 length: 15 amino acids. V shed 1 base and J 5 bases; nucleotides not matched to a gene: 7.

The chain carries TRBV3-1 and TRBJ2-2, with 8 bases fitting TRBD1. This CDR3 has 14 amino acids. In germline, CDR1 is LGHDT, CDR2 YNNKEL (reference sequence). The ends lost 8 bases at V and 1 base at J; junction bases unmatched: 3. DNA for the CDR3: TGTGCCAGCTCCGGGACAGGGAACACCGGGGAGCTGTTTTTT. This translates into CASSGTGNTGELFF.